Presented here are 2 T cell receptor beta chains from one specimen sequenced in a study of control samples from healthy donors and cancer patients. TCRdb keeps only in-frame clones here, not all; method: immunoSEQ multiplex PCR. The repertoire holds some 71,000 clones, with about nine tenths as singletons. Specimen: PBMCs. The receptors here all came from a man in his fifties or sixties with lung cancer.

This chain links TRBV6-4 with TRBJ2-2, with D perhaps TRBD1 or TRBD2 (5 bases each). Germline-derived CDR1 and CDR2 are MRHNA and SNTAGT. Trimming removed 6 bases from V and 5 bases from J, with 16 bases in between. CDR3 size: 15 residues. CDR3 protein: CASSEGPRRTGELFF. Written as DNA, the CDR3 is TGTGCCAGCAGCGAGGGACCGCGGAGGACCGGGGAGCTGTTTTTT.

The chain links TRBV2 to TRBJ1-3; D ambiguous. From germline, CDR1 is SNHLY and CDR2 FYNNEI. V was trimmed by 4 bases and J by 0 bases, leaving 16 bases between them. The CDR3 extends over 17 amino acids. The CDR3 here is CASSVPNQISSGNTIYF. The DNA for the CDR3 is TGTGCCAGCAGTGTTCCCAACCAGATAAGCTCTGGAAACACCATATATTTT.